The 10 T cell receptor beta chains listed next were all sequenced from one sample in a study of breast tumors, draining lymph nodes, adjacent tissues. TCRdb reprocessed the multiplex PCR reads via MiXCR and lists one record per CDR3 protein. Of around 66,000 distinct CDR3 sequences listed, over 40% were seen once; the top ten hold approximately 8.7%. The sequenced material came from breast tumor tissue. These receptors all stem from a female donor with breast cancer. Some clones in this sample may be carry-over from other donors' samples.

The rearrangement uses TRBV5-5 and TRBJ1-1; TRBD1 aligns across 10 bases. CDR3 size: 17 residues. The V gene end was trimmed by 0 bases and the J gene end by 1 base; junction bases not matched to a gene: 6. Germline values: CDR1 SGHKS, CDR2 YYEKEE (reference sequence). DNA for the CDR3: TGTGCCAGCAGCTTGGGTGTGCGGACAGGGGGGAACACTGAAGCTTTCTTT. Translated, it gives CASSLGVRTGGNTEAFF.

This clonotype appeared many times. This sequence joins TRBV7-2 and TRBJ2-7; D perhaps matches TRBD2 (5 bases). This CDR3 spans 13 amino acids. Germline V gives CDR1 SGHTA, CDR2 FQGNSA. V dropped 4 bases and J dropped 3 bases, with 10 bases sitting between them. The CDR3 sequence: CASSSSPSYEQYF. In DNA form, the CDR3 reads TGTGCCAGCAGCTCTAGCCCTAGCTACGAGCAGTACTTC.

This clonotype was detected only once. The V call is TRBV20-1, the J call TRBJ1-3; a weak D match, TRBD1 (5 bases). The ends were cut back, 0 bases at V and 2 bases at J, with 20 bases in the middle. The CDR3 is 18 residues long. The germline CDR1 and CDR2 sequences are DFQATT and SNEGSKA (reference sequence). The CDR3 region is CSARDLSGEGPPGNTIYF. The CDR3 nucleotides are TGCAGTGCTAGAGATCTGTCTGGCGAGGGGCCACCTGGAAACACCATATATTTT.

This clonotype was counted between two and nine times. The chain combines TRBV7-3 with TRBJ2-3; 7 nucleotides agree with TRBD2. The V segment lost 2 bases and the J segment 6 bases; nucleotides outside the gene matches: 5. The CDR3 is 14 residues long. Germline V gives CDR1 SGHTA, CDR2 FQGTGA. The CDR3 here is CASSLAGVADTQYF. The CDR3 DNA is TGTGCCAGCAGCTTAGCGGGAGTGGCGGATACGCAGTATTTT.

This clonotype showed up many times. V is TRBV20-1 and J is TRBJ2-7; D might be TRBD1 (6 bases). This CDR3 is 13 amino acids long. V was trimmed by 4 bases and J by 3 bases, leaving 13 bases between them. The germline V gene encodes CDR1 DFQATT and CDR2 SNEGSKA (reference sequence). CDR3: CSAKDSLHYEQYF. The CDR3 coding sequence is TGCAGTGCTAAGGACAGTCTCCACTACGAGCAGTACTTC.

A word on this clonotype: A read error may account for a junction end that differs from germline. The chain uses TRBV7-9 and TRBJ2-3; 10 nucleotides agree with TRBD1. CDR1 is SEHNR and CDR2 is FQNEAQ in the germline V gene (reference sequence). The CDR3 extends over 16 amino acids. CDR3 nucleotides: TGTGTCAGCAGCACCACCGACAGGGGGCTGACAGATACGCAGTGTTTT. This translates into CVSSTTDRGLTDTQCF. Based on the CDR3 plus reference TRBV7-9 and TRBJ2-3, the full variable domain is DTGVSQNPRHKITKRGQNVTFRCDPISEHNRLYWYRQTLGQGPEFLTYFQNEAQLEKSRLLSDRFSAERPKGSFSTLEIQRTEQGDSAMYLCVSSTTDRGLTDTQCFGPGTRLTVL.

The rearrangement links TRBV19 to TRBJ2-2; D is possibly TRBD1 (6 bases). The closer fit of TRBJ1-1 to the DNA end suggests the J call may be wrong. The CDR3 is 17 amino acids. The germline V gene encodes CDR1 LNHDA and CDR2 SQIVND (reference sequence). CDR3 bases: TGTGCCAGTAGTACTTTCACAGGGTTATCGTTGAACACTGAAGCTTTCTTT. This translates into CASSTFTGLSLNTEAFF.

There are many counts of this clonotype. This chain links TRBV27 with TRBJ2-7, with D hard to call. Germline V gene sequence: CDR1 MNHEY, CDR2 SMNVEV (reference sequence). Trimming removed 5 bases from V and 0 bases from J, with 5 bases in between. The CDR3 is 12 amino acids. This CDR3 is CASSVSSYEQYF. DNA of the CDR3: TGTGCCAGCAGTGTAAGCTCCTACGAGCAGTACTTC.

This clonotype has ten or more counts. V is TRBV2 and J is TRBJ2-7, with unresolved D. CDR3 length: 12 amino acids. Trimming removed 8 bases at V and 0 bases at J, with 8 bases between. Per germline, CDR1 SNHLY and CDR2 FYNNEI. The CDR3: CASSLSSYEQYF. CDR3 sequence (DNA): TGTGCCAGCTCGCTGAGCTCCTACGAGCAGTACTTC.

The chain is built from TRBV19 and TRBJ1-5; 7 bases match TRBD1. The V and J ends lost 5 bases and 8 bases, in that order; junction bases with no gene match: 12. The CDR3 extends over 15 amino acids. The germline gives CDR1 LNHDA, CDR2 SQIVND (reference sequence). CDR3 coding DNA: TGTGCCAGTAGTTCAAGCGGGACAGCCGGGGAGCCCCAGCATTTT. Translating it yields CASSSSGTAGEPQHF. The full variable domain, its missing parts supplied by reference TRBV19 and TRBJ1-5, is DGGITQSPKYLFRKEGQNVTLSCEQNLNHDAMYWYRQDPGQGLRLIYYSQIVNDFQKGDIAEGYSVSREKKESFPLTVTSAQKNPTAFYLCASSSSGTAGEPQHFGDGTRLSIL.